Each of the 17 T cell receptor beta chains below was sequenced from the same sample in a study of long-term antiretroviral therapy in people with HIV (dated by TCRdb to between 2021 and 2022). Sequencing of the TRB variable region was done with the immunoSEQ hsTCRB v3.0 assay at survey level resolution. In TCRdb, the immuneACCESS table is reduced to in-frame sequences with V and J assigned. These tables do not hold every clone; where another copy was compared, an unresolved V gene accounts for under half, and the others remain unexplained. This sample lists about 16,000 clones; 60% to 80% were detected once. The ten largest clonotypes hold roughly 15% of the sample. The specimen was unsorted PBMCs, collected 1.5 years before starting antiretroviral therapy. The origin of the receptors is a woman between 50 and 59 years old with HIV.

This chain connects TRBV19 to TRBJ2-2; 10 nucleotides agree with TRBD2. The CDR3 consists of 18 residues. The J segment lost 0 bases and the V segment lost 3 bases, leaving 7 bases of the junction unmatched. Germline CDR1 and CDR2: LNHDA and SQIVND (reference sequence). As DNA, the CDR3 is TGTGCCAGTAGTATGCCAGGAGCGGGGGGGCCGAACACCGGGGAGCTGTTTTTT. Amino acid sequence: CASSMPGAGGPNTGELFF.

The J gene is TRBJ2-3, the V gene TRBV9, with 8 bases that match TRBD2. The CDR3 sequence is 15 residues long. In germline, CDR1 is SGDLS, CDR2 YYNGEE. The trim removed 3 bases at V and 5 bases at J, leaving 8 bases unmatched. This CDR3 is CASSALAGRGDTQYF. In DNA form, the CDR3 reads TGTGCCAGCAGCGCGTTAGCGGGGAGGGGAGATACGCAGTATTTT. Drawing the rest from reference TRBV9 and TRBJ2-3, the complete variable domain is DSGVTQTPKHLITATGQRVTLRCSPRSGDLSVYWYQQSLDQGLQFLIQYYNGEERAKGNILERFSAQQFPDLHSELNLSSLELGDSALYFCASSALAGRGDTQYFGPGTRLTVL.

J is TRBJ1-4 and V is TRBV7-9; D gene uncertain. This CDR3 contains 16 residues. CDR1 is SEHNR, CDR2 FQNEAQ, per germline (reference sequence). Between the trimmed V and J ends, which lost 3 bases and 1 base, there was a span of 12 bases. In nucleotides, the CDR3 is TGTGCCAGCAGCTTCTCCCGGGGAGGAACTAATGAAAAACTGTTTTTT. Translation: CASSFSRGGTNEKLFF.

The chain is built from TRBV6-5 and TRBJ2-5, with a weak D call TRBD1 (5 bases). Trimming took off 8 bases at V and 4 bases at J, with 17 bases between the two ends. This CDR3 comprises 14 residues. Germline V lookup: CDR1 MNHEY, CDR2 SVGAGI. CDR3 sequence reads: CASWAGIGAETQYF. As DNA, the CDR3 is TGTGCCAGCTGGGCAGGGATCGGAGCAGAGACCCAGTACTTC.

The chain is built from TRBV6-1 and TRBJ2-7, with D hard to call. Germline loops: CDR1 MNHNS, CDR2 SASEGT. CDR3 length: 15 amino acids. CDR3 nucleotide sequence: TGCGCCATAAGCCGGGCCGAAAGAGGAACCTACGAGCAGTACGTC. Translating it yields CAISRAERGTYEQYV.

This chain connects TRBV11-1 to TRBJ1-1; D is possibly TRBD1 (6 bases). With 5 bases removed from V and 11 bases from J, the gap between germline ends came to 18 bases. The CDR3 length is 13 residues. CDR1 and CDR2 (germline): SGHAT, FQDESV (reference sequence). DNA for the CDR3: TGTGCCAGCAGCACTGCACTGACAGGAGGGGCTTTCTTT. Encoded protein: CASSTALTGGAFF.

The chain combines TRBV29-1 with TRBJ1-5; TRBD1 agrees at 7 bases. CDR1 is SQVTM, CDR2 ANQGSEA, per germline. V dropped 7 bases and J dropped 5; count of bases not matched to a gene: 8. The CDR3 runs 13 residues. The CDR3 coding sequence is TGCAGCGCTAGGACAGGCCAGCATCAGCCCCAGCATTTT. Amino acid sequence: CSARTGQHQPQHF. The full variable domain, with the rest looked up from reference TRBV29-1 and TRBJ1-5, is SAVISQKPSRDICQRGTSLTIQCQVDSQVTMMFWYRQQPGQSLTLIATANQGSEATYESGFVIDKFPISRPNLTFSTLTVSNMSPEDSSIYLCSARTGQHQPQHFGDGTRLSIL.

The chain combines TRBV19 with TRBJ1-6; 8 bases align to TRBD1. Germline values: CDR1 LNHDA, CDR2 SQIVND (reference sequence). V trimming: 7 bases; J trimming: 8 bases; junction bases outside the gene matches: 13. CDR3 length: 16 amino acids. For the CDR3, the DNA is TGTGCCAGTACCACCGGCTCCGGACAGGGCTATTCACCCCTCCACTTT. Residues: CASTTGSGQGYSPLHF. Complete variable domain (other parts from reference TRBV19 and TRBJ1-6): DGGITQSPKYLFRKEGQNVTLSCEQNLNHDAMYWYRQDPGQGLRLIYYSQIVNDFQKGDIAEGYSVSREKKESFPLTVTSAQKNPTAFYLCASTTGSGQGYSPLHFGNGTRLTVT.

The genes are TRBV19 and TRBJ2-5, with 9 bases matching TRBD1. Germline V gene data show CDR1 as LNHDA and CDR2 as SQIVND (reference sequence). Losses at the gene ends were 0 bases for V and 5 bases for J; bases not matched to a gene: 7. This CDR3 region has 16 residues. The CDR3 loop reads CASSIDGTGMEETQYF. The CDR3 region has the DNA TGTGCCAGTAGTATAGATGGGACAGGGATGGAGGAGACCCAGTACTTC.

The DNA for the CDR3 is TGTGCCAGTAGTAGGGGGGCGCATGGAAACACCATATATTTT. Translating it yields CASSRGAHGNTIYF. The chain carries TRBV19 and TRBJ1-3, with D perhaps TRBD1 (6 bases). This CDR3 is built from 14 residues. The germline V and J ends were trimmed by 4 bases and 3 bases, with 10 bases remaining between them. Germline V gene data show CDR1 as LNHDA and CDR2 as SQIVND (reference sequence).

The sample holds one count of this clone. J is TRBJ1-1 and V is TRBV19; 9 positions match TRBD1. CDR1 LNHDA and CDR2 SQIVND come from the germline V gene (reference sequence). The CDR3 is made up of 15 amino acids. J lost 3 bases, V lost 7 bases, and 9 bases had no gene match. The DNA of the CDR3 is TGTGCCAGTAAATCCCCGGGACAGGGCTACACTGAAGCTTTCTTT. Protein product: CASKSPGQGYTEAFF. Filled out from reference TRBV19 and TRBJ1-1, the complete variable domain reads DGGITQSPKYLFRKEGQNVTLSCEQNLNHDAMYWYRQDPGQGLRLIYYSQIVNDFQKGDIAEGYSVSREKKESFPLTVTSAQKNPTAFYLCASKSPGQGYTEAFFGQGTRLTVV.

The chain couples TRBV2 to TRBJ2-4; 8 bases are shared with TRBD2. Trimming cost V 9 bases and J 0 bases; bases outside gene matches: 7. This CDR3 is 15 amino acids long. CDR1 SNHLY and CDR2 FYNNEI come from the germline V gene. The CDR3 DNA follows: TGTGCCAGTGGGACTAGTGGCCTAGCCAAAAACATTCAGTACTTC. Its protein product is CASGTSGLAKNIQYF.

The V and J genes are TRBV7-8 and TRBJ2-7; D may correspond to TRBD1 or TRBD2 (5 bases each). Per germline, CDR1 SGHVS and CDR2 FQNEAQ. The CDR3 extends over 14 amino acids. V lost 0 bases and J 3 bases, leaving 9 bases between the germline ends. CDR3 loop: CASSLAGTGYEQYV. CDR3 sequence (DNA): TGTGCCAGCAGCTTAGCGGGGACGGGCTACGAGCAGTACGTC.

The rearrangement uses TRBV19 and TRBJ1-2; D not certain. V lost 3 bases and J 0 bases, leaving 5 bases between the germline ends. The germline CDR1 and CDR2 sequences are LNHDA and SQIVND (reference sequence). The CDR3 is 13 amino acids. The CDR3 region is CASSMFTNYGYTF. CDR3 bases: TGTGCCAGTAGTATGTTCACTAACTATGGCTACACCTTC.

The V gene is TRBV11-3, the J gene TRBJ2-5; D gene unclear. The V end was cut by 4 bases, the J end by 5 bases, with 14 bases between. This CDR3 region has 14 residues. Looked up from germline, CDR1 is SGHNT and CDR2 is YENEEA. CDR3 nucleotides: TGTGCCAGCAGCTCCTCGGCTGACACCGAGACCCAGTACTTC. Translation gives CASSSSADTETQYF.

The V call is TRBV6-6, the J call TRBJ1-5; 9 bases are shared with TRBD1. Germline V gene lookup returns CDR1 MNHNY and CDR2 SVGAGI (reference sequence). The CDR3 extends over 12 amino acids. The V and J ends lost 6 bases and 12 bases, in that order; junction bases with no gene match: 6. CDR3 protein: CASSPQTGGQHF. The CDR3 nucleotides are TGTGCCAGCAGCCCCCAGACAGGGGGCCAGCATTTT.

The J gene is TRBJ1-2, the V gene TRBV19; perhaps TRBD1 as D (6 bases). Germline V CDR1 and CDR2: LNHDA, SQIVND (reference sequence). The CDR3 is 13 amino acids. V shed 7 bases and J shed 5 bases, with 14 bases lying between them. CDR3 in DNA: TGTGCCAGTATCAACAGGGAAGAGTATGGCTACACCTTC. Its translation: CASINREEYGYTF. The full variable domain, with the rest looked up from reference TRBV19 and TRBJ1-2, is DGGITQSPKYLFRKEGQNVTLSCEQNLNHDAMYWYRQDPGQGLRLIYYSQIVNDFQKGDIAEGYSVSREKKESFPLTVTSAQKNPTAFYLCASINREEYGYTFGSGTRLTVV.